This is a list of T cell receptor beta chains from one sample in a study of blood T cell repertoires in COVID-19. Some clones are missing from TCRdb's copy, which holds only in-frame ones; the method was immunoSEQ multiplex PCR. Of 300,000 to 400,000 clones listed, about 87% are singletons. Sequences were obtained from peripheral blood. The source is a human donor in a cohort sampled during active COVID-19. The CDR3 runs from the conserved cysteine through the conserved F or W. Fields, in order: clone size, CDR3 length, V gene, D gene, J gene, CDR3 protein, CDR3 DNA. A D gene is named only where the DNA matches it firmly. Clone size appears in some rows only: once, few, many, or a class for an expanded clone.

abundance: NA
len: 14
v_gene: TRBV3-1/TRBV3-2
d_gene: NA
j_gene: TRBJ2-1
CDR3aa: CASSQDNSGDEQFF
CDR3nt: TGTGCCAGCAGCCAAGATAATTCCGGGGATGAGCAGTTCTTC

abundance: NA
len: 19
v_gene: TRBV28
d_gene: TRBD2
j_gene: TRBJ2-1
CDR3aa: CASSLNSGRALSSYNEQFF
CDR3nt: TGTGCCAGCAGTTTAAATAGCGGGAGGGCTCTTAGCTCCTACAATGAGCAGTTCTTC

abundance: NA
len: 12
v_gene: TRBV12-3/TRBV12-4
d_gene: NA
j_gene: TRBJ1-1
CDR3aa: CASTRYGTEAFF
CDR3nt: TGTGCCAGCACTCGATATGGGACAGAAGCTTTCTTT

abundance: NA
len: 15
v_gene: TRBV3-1/TRBV3-2
d_gene: TRBD2
j_gene: TRBJ2-7
CDR3aa: CASSQGLADSYEQYF
CDR3nt: TGTGCCAGCAGCCAAGGACTAGCGGACTCCTACGAGCAGTACTTC

abundance: NA
len: 17
v_gene: TRBV19
d_gene: NA
j_gene: TRBJ2-2
CDR3aa: CASSPGRQARGTGELFF
CDR3nt: TGTGCCAGTAGTCCTGGGAGACAGGCCCGGGGCACCGGGGAGCTGTTTTTT

abundance: NA
len: 14
v_gene: TRBV7-8
d_gene: NA
j_gene: TRBJ1-1
CDR3aa: CASSLNRANTEAFF
CDR3nt: TGTGCCAGCAGCTTAAACAGGGCTAACACTGAAGCTTTCTTT

abundance: NA
len: 16
v_gene: TRBV13
d_gene: NA
j_gene: TRBJ2-3
CDR3aa: CASSSQRLVFPDTQYF
CDR3nt: TGTGCCAGCAGCTCCCAACGACTAGTTTTCCCAGATACGCAGTATTTT

abundance: NA
len: 14
v_gene: TRBV5-8
d_gene: NA
j_gene: TRBJ1-1
CDR3aa: CASSSGGVSTEAFF
CDR3nt: TGTGCCAGCAGCTCGGGGGGCGTGAGCACTGAAGCTTTCTTT

abundance: NA
len: 16
v_gene: TRBV5-6
d_gene: NA
j_gene: TRBJ1-3
CDR3aa: CASSLQPGSSGNTIYF
CDR3nt: TGTGCCAGCAGCTTGCAGCCAGGTAGCTCTGGAAACACCATATATTTT

abundance: NA
len: 14
v_gene: TRBV2
d_gene: NA
j_gene: TRBJ2-5
CDR3aa: CASSEARGQETQYF
CDR3nt: TGTGCCAGCAGTGAAGCGCGCGGTCAAGAGACCCAGTACTTC

abundance: NA
len: 15
v_gene: TRBV5-4
d_gene: NA
j_gene: TRBJ2-7
CDR3aa: CASSSGVTTSYEQYF
CDR3nt: TGTGCCAGCAGTTCAGGGGTTACCACCTCCTACGAGCAGTACTTC

abundance: once
len: 14
v_gene: TRBV19
d_gene: NA
j_gene: TRBJ1-3
CDR3aa: CASSLALGEHHIYF
CDR3nt: TGTGCCAGTAGCCTGGCCTTGGGCGAACACCATATATATTTT

abundance: NA
len: 16
v_gene: TRBV24-1
d_gene: NA
j_gene: TRBJ2-3
CDR3aa: CATSDLKGWDVDTQYF
CDR3nt: TGTGCCACCAGTGATTTAAAGGGGTGGGATGTGGATACGCAGTATTTT

abundance: few
len: 13
v_gene: TRBV19
d_gene: TRBD1
j_gene: TRBJ1-4
CDR3aa: CASRDRGGEKLFF
CDR3nt: TGTGCCAGTAGGGACAGGGGCGGTGAAAAACTGTTTTTT

abundance: NA
len: 16
v_gene: TRBV5-1
d_gene: NA
j_gene: TRBJ2-3
CDR3aa: CASSLDPGKSTDTQYF
CDR3nt: TGCGCCAGCAGCTTGGACCCAGGAAAAAGCACAGATACGCAGTATTTT

abundance: NA
len: 17
v_gene: TRBV7-6
d_gene: TRBD1
j_gene: TRBJ2-7
CDR3aa: CASSFLDRGTEAYEQYF
CDR3nt: TGTGCCAGCAGCTTCCTGGACAGGGGGACAGAAGCCTACGAGCAGTACTTC

abundance: NA
len: 15
v_gene: TRBV28
d_gene: NA
j_gene: TRBJ1-1
CDR3aa: CASSLVGVGRTEAFF
CDR3nt: TGTGCCAGCAGTCTTGTAGGGGTTGGTAGGACTGAAGCTTTCTTT

abundance: NA
len: 16
v_gene: TRBV5-5
d_gene: NA
j_gene: TRBJ1-5
CDR3aa: CASSLALPEGNQPQHF
CDR3nt: TGTGCCAGCAGCTTGGCCCTACCCGAAGGCAATCAGCCCCAGCATTTT

abundance: NA
len: 15
v_gene: TRBV4-1
d_gene: TRBD1
j_gene: TRBJ2-7
CDR3aa: CASSRGGQGKGEQYF
CDR3nt: TGCGCCAGCAGCCGAGGGGGCCAGGGTAAGGGCGAGCAGTACTTC

abundance: few
len: 16
v_gene: TRBV10-3
d_gene: TRBD1
j_gene: TRBJ1-5
CDR3aa: CAISDGNRGRIQPQHF
CDR3nt: TGTGCCATCAGTGACGGGAACAGGGGGCGTATTCAGCCCCAGCATTTT

abundance: NA
len: 16
v_gene: TRBV24-1
d_gene: NA
j_gene: TRBJ2-7
CDR3aa: CATSDRRGGAPMKQYF
CDR3nt: TGTGCCACCAGTGACCGAAGGGGCGGGGCGCCTATGAAGCAGTACTTC

abundance: NA
len: 15
v_gene: TRBV9
d_gene: TRBD2
j_gene: TRBJ2-7
CDR3aa: CASSPRASGSYEQYF
CDR3nt: TGTGCCAGCAGCCCCCGGGCTAGCGGATCCTACGAGCAGTACTTC

abundance: NA
len: 16
v_gene: TRBV10-3
d_gene: NA
j_gene: TRBJ1-2
CDR3aa: CAISESMDRTNYGYTF
CDR3nt: TGTGCCATCAGTGAGTCAATGGACAGAACGAACTATGGCTACACCTTC

abundance: once
len: 13
v_gene: TRBV12-3/TRBV12-4
d_gene: NA
j_gene: TRBJ2-5
CDR3aa: CASSKDRGETQYF
CDR3nt: TGTGCCAGCAGCAAGGACCGAGGGGAGACCCAGTACTTC

abundance: NA
len: 15
v_gene: TRBV3-1/TRBV3-2
d_gene: NA
j_gene: TRBJ2-1
CDR3aa: CASSQSVSSYNEQFF
CDR3nt: TGTGCCAGCAGCCAAAGCGTAAGCTCCTACAATGAGCAGTTCTTC

abundance: NA
len: 16
v_gene: TRBV28
d_gene: NA
j_gene: TRBJ2-1
CDR3aa: CASRSLLSRTYNEQFF
CDR3nt: TGTGCCAGCAGATCCCTTCTGTCGAGGACCTACAATGAGCAGTTCTTC

abundance: NA
len: 13
v_gene: TRBV6-5
d_gene: NA
j_gene: TRBJ1-1
CDR3aa: CASSYLRGTEAFF
CDR3nt: TGTGCCAGCAGTTACTTACGGGGGACTGAAGCTTTCTTT

abundance: NA
len: 16
v_gene: TRBV2
d_gene: TRBD1
j_gene: TRBJ2-2
CDR3aa: CASMGREGAMAGELFF
CDR3nt: TGTGCCAGCATGGGGCGCGAGGGGGCCATGGCCGGGGAGCTGTTTTTT

abundance: NA
len: 15
v_gene: TRBV19
d_gene: TRBD2
j_gene: TRBJ2-5
CDR3aa: CASSITREGGETQYF
CDR3nt: TGTGCCAGTAGTATAACGCGGGAGGGCGGAGAGACCCAGTACTTC

abundance: NA
len: 11
v_gene: TRBV11-3
d_gene: NA
j_gene: TRBJ2-1
CDR3aa: CASSFGEEQFF
CDR3nt: TGTGCCAGCAGCTTCGGGGAGGAGCAGTTCTTC

abundance: NA
len: 15
v_gene: TRBV2
d_gene: TRBD1
j_gene: TRBJ1-2
CDR3aa: CASSDGQGSGYGYTF
CDR3nt: TGTGCCAGCAGTGACGGACAGGGATCAGGCTATGGCTACACCTTC

abundance: NA
len: 17
v_gene: TRBV28
d_gene: NA
j_gene: TRBJ2-6
CDR3aa: CATTVGGPFSGANVLTF
CDR3nt: TGTGCCACAACTGTGGGGGGGCCCTTCTCTGGGGCCAACGTCCTGACTTTC

abundance: NA
len: 19
v_gene: TRBV6-4
d_gene: NA
j_gene: TRBJ1-5
CDR3aa: CASSDALLRHIISNQPQHF
CDR3nt: TGTGCCAGCAGTGACGCCCTATTGAGACATATAATTAGCAATCAGCCCCAGCATTTT

abundance: NA
len: 17
v_gene: TRBV5-1
d_gene: NA
j_gene: TRBJ2-5
CDR3aa: CASSLGLAGYLQETQYF
CDR3nt: TGCGCCAGCAGCTTGGGGCTAGCCGGGTACCTCCAAGAGACCCAGTACTTC

abundance: NA
len: 17
v_gene: TRBV7-9
d_gene: TRBD1
j_gene: TRBJ1-1
CDR3aa: CASSHGQGEGVNTEAFF
CDR3nt: TGTGCCAGCAGCCACGGACAGGGCGAGGGGGTGAACACTGAAGCTTTCTTT

abundance: NA
len: 16
v_gene: TRBV19
d_gene: TRBD2
j_gene: TRBJ2-7
CDR3aa: CASSPTSSGGLYEQYF
CDR3nt: TGTGCCAGTAGTCCGACGTCTAGCGGGGGGCTCTACGAGCAGTACTTC

abundance: NA
len: 17
v_gene: TRBV4-2
d_gene: TRBD2
j_gene: TRBJ2-1
CDR3aa: CASSQGLAGVSYNEQFF
CDR3nt: TGTGCCAGCAGCCAAGGACTAGCGGGAGTCTCCTACAATGAGCAGTTCTTC

abundance: NA
len: 14
v_gene: TRBV5-1
d_gene: NA
j_gene: TRBJ2-1
CDR3aa: CASSFNRGGNEQFF
CDR3nt: TGCGCCAGCAGCTTTAACAGGGGAGGCAATGAGCAGTTCTTC

abundance: NA
len: 13
v_gene: TRBV10-1
d_gene: NA
j_gene: TRBJ1-4
CDR3aa: CASSAVNNEKLFF
CDR3nt: TGCGCCAGCTCAGCGGTGAATAATGAAAAACTGTTTTTT

abundance: NA
len: 14
v_gene: TRBV4-1
d_gene: NA
j_gene: TRBJ2-5
CDR3aa: CASSQEVQQETQYF
CDR3nt: TGCGCCAGCAGCCAAGAGGTCCAGCAAGAGACCCAGTACTTC

abundance: NA
len: 19
v_gene: TRBV9
d_gene: TRBD1
j_gene: TRBJ1-2
CDR3aa: CASSGTERGTGVPNYGYTF
CDR3nt: TGTGCCAGCAGCGGGACCGAAAGGGGGACAGGAGTTCCTAACTATGGCTACACCTTC

abundance: once
len: 15
v_gene: TRBV7-2
d_gene: NA
j_gene: TRBJ1-2
CDR3aa: CASSLDRGNIYGYTF
CDR3nt: TGTGCCAGCAGCTTAGATAGGGGGAATATCTATGGCTACACCTTC

abundance: NA
len: 14
v_gene: TRBV5-4
d_gene: NA
j_gene: TRBJ1-2
CDR3aa: CASSLGPGVYGYTF
CDR3nt: TGTGCCAGCAGCTTGGGTCCCGGAGTCTATGGCTACACCTTC

abundance: NA
len: 14
v_gene: TRBV6-5
d_gene: TRBD2
j_gene: TRBJ2-2
CDR3aa: CASSLAGVTGELFF
CDR3nt: TGTGCCAGCAGTTTGGCGGGAGTCACCGGGGAGCTGTTTTTT

abundance: NA
len: 14
v_gene: TRBV13
d_gene: NA
j_gene: TRBJ1-2
CDR3aa: CASSFQGLNYGYTF
CDR3nt: TGTGCCAGCAGCTTCCAGGGACTTAACTATGGCTACACCTTC

abundance: NA
len: 15
v_gene: TRBV19
d_gene: NA
j_gene: TRBJ1-1
CDR3aa: CASSIGPGRNTEAFF
CDR3nt: TGTGCCAGTAGTATCGGTCCGGGAAGGAACACTGAAGCTTTCTTT

abundance: NA
len: 15
v_gene: TRBV11-2
d_gene: TRBD2
j_gene: TRBJ2-5
CDR3aa: CASSRTSGVQETQYF
CDR3nt: TGTGCCAGCAGCCGAACTAGCGGGGTTCAAGAGACCCAGTACTTC

abundance: once
len: 19
v_gene: TRBV7-9
d_gene: TRBD1
j_gene: TRBJ1-4
CDR3aa: CALALGRGDPRTRNEKLFF
CDR3nt: TGTGCCCTAGCTTTGGGCAGGGGGGATCCTCGGACCAGAAATGAAAAACTGTTTTTT

abundance: NA
len: 13
v_gene: TRBV6-5
d_gene: NA
j_gene: TRBJ1-2
CDR3aa: CASRLTGSYGYTF
CDR3nt: TGTGCCAGCAGACTTACAGGGTCCTATGGCTACACCTTC

abundance: NA
len: 17
v_gene: TRBV5-4
d_gene: TRBD2
j_gene: TRBJ2-5
CDR3aa: CASSLAFKVAGKETQYF
CDR3nt: TGTGCCAGCAGCTTGGCGTTTAAGGTAGCGGGAAAGGAGACCCAGTACTTC